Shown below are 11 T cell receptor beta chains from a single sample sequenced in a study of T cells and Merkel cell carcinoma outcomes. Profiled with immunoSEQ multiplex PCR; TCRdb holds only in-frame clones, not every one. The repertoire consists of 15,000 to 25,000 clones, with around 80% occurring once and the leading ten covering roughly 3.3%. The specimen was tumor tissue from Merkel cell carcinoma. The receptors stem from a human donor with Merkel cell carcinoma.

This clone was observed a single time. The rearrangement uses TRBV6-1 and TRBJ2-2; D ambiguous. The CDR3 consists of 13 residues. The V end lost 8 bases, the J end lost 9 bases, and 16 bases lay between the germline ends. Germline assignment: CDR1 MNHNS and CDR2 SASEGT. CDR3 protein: CASVGYVRWELFF. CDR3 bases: TGTGCCAGCGTAGGATATGTGCGCTGGGAGCTGTTTTTT.

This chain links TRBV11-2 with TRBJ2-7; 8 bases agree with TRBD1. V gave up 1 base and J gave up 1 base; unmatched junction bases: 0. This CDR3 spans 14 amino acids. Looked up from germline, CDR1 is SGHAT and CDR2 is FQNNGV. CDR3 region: CASSLGTGSYEQYF. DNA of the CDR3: TGTGCCAGCAGCTTAGGGACAGGGTCCTACGAGCAGTACTTC. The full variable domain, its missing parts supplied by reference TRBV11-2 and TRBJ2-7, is EAGVAQSPRYKIIEKRQSVAFWCNPISGHATLYWYQQILGQGPKLLIQFQNNGVVDDSQLPKDRFSAERLKGVDSTLKIQPAKLEDSAVYLCASSLGTGSYEQYFGPGTRLTVT.

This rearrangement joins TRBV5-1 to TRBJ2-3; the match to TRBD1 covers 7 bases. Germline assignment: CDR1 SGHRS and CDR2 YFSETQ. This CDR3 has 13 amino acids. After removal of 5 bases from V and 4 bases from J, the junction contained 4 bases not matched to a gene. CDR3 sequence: CASRQGVADTQYF. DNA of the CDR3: TGCGCCAGCAGGCAGGGGGTAGCAGATACGCAGTATTTT.

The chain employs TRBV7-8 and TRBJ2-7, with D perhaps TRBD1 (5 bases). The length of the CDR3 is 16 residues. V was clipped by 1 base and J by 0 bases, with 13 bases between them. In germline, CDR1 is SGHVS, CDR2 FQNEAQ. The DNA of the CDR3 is TGTGCCAGCAGCTTAGGGGCAGGGCCGAGCTCCTACGAGCAGTACTTC. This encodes CASSLGAGPSSYEQYF.

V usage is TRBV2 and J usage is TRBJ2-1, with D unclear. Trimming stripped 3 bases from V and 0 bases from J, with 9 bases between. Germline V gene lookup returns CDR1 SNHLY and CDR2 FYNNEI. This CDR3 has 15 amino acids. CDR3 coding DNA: TGTGCCAGCAGTGACCCCCTGCTCTCCTACAATGAGCAGTTCTTC. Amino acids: CASSDPLLSYNEQFF.

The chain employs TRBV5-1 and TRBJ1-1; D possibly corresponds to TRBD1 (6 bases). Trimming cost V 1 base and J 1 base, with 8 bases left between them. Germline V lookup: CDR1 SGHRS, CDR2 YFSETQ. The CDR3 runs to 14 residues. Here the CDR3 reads CASSLYRENTEAFF. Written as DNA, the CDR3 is TGCGCCAGCAGCTTGTACAGGGAGAACACTGAAGCTTTCTTT. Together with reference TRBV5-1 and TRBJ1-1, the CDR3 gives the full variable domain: KAGVTQTPRYLIKTRGQQVTLSCSPISGHRSVSWYQQTPGQGLQFLFEYFSETQRNKGNFPGRFSGRQFSNSRSEMNVSTLELGDSALYLCASSLYRENTEAFFGQGTRLTVV.

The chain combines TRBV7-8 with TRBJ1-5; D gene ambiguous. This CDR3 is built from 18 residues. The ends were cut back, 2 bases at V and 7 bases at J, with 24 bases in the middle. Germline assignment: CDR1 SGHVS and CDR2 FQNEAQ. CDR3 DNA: TGTGCCAGCAGCTTAAATATTATATACAGCTCCCCGGGGCAGCCCCAGCATTTT. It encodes CASSLNIIYSSPGQPQHF.

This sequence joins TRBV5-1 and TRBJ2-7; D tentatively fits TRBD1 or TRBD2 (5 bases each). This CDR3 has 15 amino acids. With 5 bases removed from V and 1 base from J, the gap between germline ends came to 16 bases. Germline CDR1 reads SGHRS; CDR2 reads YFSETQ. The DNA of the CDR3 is TGCGCCAGCAGTCATCTCGGGGACGGGTCCTACGAGCAGTACTTC. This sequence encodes CASSHLGDGSYEQYF.

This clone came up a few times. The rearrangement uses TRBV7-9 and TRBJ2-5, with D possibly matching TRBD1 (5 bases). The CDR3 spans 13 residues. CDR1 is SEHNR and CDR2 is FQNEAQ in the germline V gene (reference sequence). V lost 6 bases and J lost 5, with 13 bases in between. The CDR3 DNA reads TGTGCCAGCAGTTGGGGCCGCTGGGAGACCCAGTACTTC. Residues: CASSWGRWETQYF.

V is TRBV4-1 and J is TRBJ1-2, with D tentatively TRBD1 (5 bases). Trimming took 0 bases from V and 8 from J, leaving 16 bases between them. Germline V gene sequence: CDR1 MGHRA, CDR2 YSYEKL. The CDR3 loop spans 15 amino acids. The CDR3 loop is CASSQEGQGRLGYTF. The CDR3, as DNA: TGCGCCAGCAGCCAAGAAGGGCAGGGAAGGCTCGGCTACACCTTC.

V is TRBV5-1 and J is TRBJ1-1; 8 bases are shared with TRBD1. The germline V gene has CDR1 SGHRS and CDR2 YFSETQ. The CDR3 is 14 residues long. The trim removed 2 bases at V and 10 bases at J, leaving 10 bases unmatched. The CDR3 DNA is TGCGCCAGCAGCTTTACAGACAGGGGTGAAGCAGCTTTCTTT. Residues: CASSFTDRGEAAFF.